Presented here are 23 T cell receptor beta chains from one specimen sequenced in a study of T-cell reconstitution after alpha-beta-depleted transplantation in children. Unique molecular identifiers were incorporated when the TCRbeta library was constructed. A single record per CDR3 protein comes from TCRdb applying MiXCR to the PCR reads. The repertoire consists of around 450,000 distinct CDR3 sequences, with roughly 10% occurring once and the leading ten covering roughly 2.1%. Specimen: PBMCs, collected before TCRalphabeta/CD19-depleted stem cell transplant. These receptors were collected from a child younger than 10 with inherited bone marrow failure, due to receive a stem cell transplant.

V is TRBV7-6 and J is TRBJ2-7; 12 positions agree with TRBD2. Germline assignment: CDR1 SGHVS and CDR2 FNYEAQ. The CDR3 totals 16 residues. V was clipped by 5 bases and J by 5 bases; unmatched bases: 10. CDR3 nucleotide sequence: TGTGCCAGCAGCAGAGGAGGACTAGCGGGAATCCACGAGCAGTACTTC. It encodes CASSRGGLAGIHEQYF.

This clonotype was observed many times. The chain employs TRBV29-1 and TRBJ2-5; TRBD2 matches at 12 bases. Per the germline V gene, CDR1 is SQVTM and CDR2 is ANQGSEA. This CDR3 has 16 residues. The ends lost 4 bases at V and 1 base at J; junction bases unmatched: 7. The DNA of the CDR3 is TGCAGCGTTGTCTTCCGACTAGCGGGAGTCCAAGAGACCCAGTACTTC. It yields the protein CSVVFRLAGVQETQYF.

There are many counts of this clonotype. J is TRBJ2-1 and V is TRBV24-1; 9 nucleotides line up with TRBD2. Germline CDR1 KGHDR, CDR2 SFDVKD. The CDR3 has 17 amino acids. The trim removed 3 bases at V and 3 bases at J, leaving 8 bases unmatched. CDR3 coding DNA: TGTGCCACCAGTGATCAGCAAACTAGCGGGCACTACAATGAGCAGTTCTTC. Translation gives CATSDQQTSGHYNEQFF.

The rearrangement links TRBV7-2 to TRBJ2-7; D tentatively reads TRBD1 or TRBD2 (7 bases each). The germline V gene encodes CDR1 SGHTA and CDR2 FQGNSA. The CDR3 loop spans 16 amino acids. V was shortened by 2 bases and J by 0 bases, with 14 bases between the two germline ends. The CDR3: CASSLKTGRDSYEQYF. Here the CDR3 DNA reads TGTGCCAGCAGCTTAAAGACAGGGAGGGACTCCTACGAGCAGTACTTC.

Many counts were recorded for this clonotype. This sequence joins TRBV5-1 and TRBJ1-6; TRBD1 agrees at 7 bases. CDR1 SGHRS and CDR2 YFSETQ come from the germline V gene. V lost 5 bases, J lost 8 bases, and 7 bases stayed unmatched. The CDR3 is made up of 14 amino acids. The CDR3 nucleotides read TGCGCCAGCAGTTCGGGGACAGCGGATTCACCCCTCCACTTT. Residues: CASSSGTADSPLHF.

This clonotype was detected many times. V gene TRBV12-3 or TRBV12-4 combines with J gene TRBJ1-1; D gene ambiguous. Trimming took off 7 bases at V and 0 bases at J, with 9 bases between the two ends. This CDR3 spans 13 amino acids. The CDR3 DNA reads TGTGCCAGCAAGACGAGAATGAACACTGAAGCTTTCTTT. Its protein is CASKTRMNTEAFF.

At least ten counts were recorded for this clonotype. The rearrangement uses TRBV12-3 or TRBV12-4 and TRBJ2-5; perhaps TRBD2 as D (5 bases). The CDR3 covers 14 residues. Trimming pared 0 bases from V and 4 bases from J, leaving 9 bases between. The CDR3 region has the DNA TGTGCCAGCAGTTTAGCGGGAGTGCGAGAGACCCAGTACTTC. Translated: CASSLAGVRETQYF.

Many counts were recorded for this clonotype. This chain uses TRBV4-2 with TRBJ2-4; 12 nucleotides match TRBD2. The CDR3 is made up of 14 amino acids. V lost 7 bases and J lost 8; bases outside the gene matches: 6. The germline V gene encodes CDR1 LGHNA and CDR2 YNFKEQ. CDR3 in DNA: TGTGCCAGCACCCTAGCGGGAGGGCCGGACATTCAGTACTTC. Its protein is CASTLAGGPDIQYF.

As regards this clonotype: A read error may explain this, as a much larger clone is one base away. The rearrangement links TRBV14 to TRBJ2-7; D is perhaps TRBD2 (6 bases). V gave up 3 bases and J gave up 5 bases, with 14 bases separating them. CDR1 SGHDN and CDR2 FVKESK come from the germline V gene. This CDR3 spans 14 amino acids. The CDR3 region is CASSHASDDDEQYF. The CDR3 nucleotides read TGTGCCAGCAGCCACGCTAGCGACGACGACGAGCAGTACTTC. The whole variable domain, remainder taken from reference TRBV14 and TRBJ2-7, is EAGVTQFPSHSVIEKGQTVTLRCDPISGHDNLYWYRRVMGKEIKFLLHFVKESKQDESGMPNNRFLAERTGGTYSTLKVQPAELEDSGVYFCASSHASDDDEQYFGPGTRLTVT.

There are many counts of this clonotype. This chain links TRBV4-3 with TRBJ2-1; 7 bases align to TRBD2. With V trimmed by 4 bases and J by 9 bases, 6 bases remained unmatched. The germline CDR1 and CDR2 sequences are LGHNA and YSLEER. The CDR3 is 13 amino acids. CDR3 coding DNA: TGCGCCAGCAGCCCTGAAGGGAGGGCTGAGCAGTTCTTC. Protein: CASSPEGRAEQFF.

This clonotype has ten or more counts. The chain joins TRBV20-1 to TRBJ2-5; D possibly corresponds to TRBD1 (6 bases). Trimming removed 4 bases at V and 6 bases at J, with 21 bases between. Germline assignment: CDR1 DFQATT and CDR2 SNEGSKA (reference sequence). The CDR3 spans 15 residues. CDR3 sequence reads: CSAKDSRQGLKTQYF. The CDR3 DNA follows: TGCAGTGCTAAAGATTCCCGGCAGGGGTTAAAGACCCAGTACTTC.

This clonotype was seen more than once but under ten times. The V and J genes are TRBV6-4 and TRBJ2-1; no clear D gene. The CDR3 has 16 residues. Per germline, CDR1 MRHNA and CDR2 SNTAGT. With 0 bases removed from V and 0 bases from J, the gap between germline ends came to 9 bases. This CDR3 reads CASSDSGESSYNEQFF. CDR3 in DNA: TGTGCCAGCAGTGACTCGGGTGAAAGCTCCTACAATGAGCAGTTCTTC.

In its sample, this clonotype was seen many times. The chain uses TRBV6-5 and TRBJ1-2; D might be TRBD1 (6 bases). The V gene lost 2 bases and the J gene lost 7 bases, with 11 bases spanning the gap. The CDR3 has 13 residues. CDR1 MNHEY and CDR2 SVGAGI come from the germline V gene. The chain's CDR3 is CASSYRGVSGYTF. CDR3 DNA sequence: TGTGCCAGCAGTTACAGGGGGGTAAGTGGCTACACCTTC.

In its sample, this clonotype was seen a few times. V and J are TRBV12-3 or TRBV12-4 and TRBJ2-1, with D unresolved. The CDR3 consists of 11 residues. Trimming shortened V by 7 bases and J by 7 bases, and 8 bases separated the two germline ends. CDR3 loop: CASTPGNEQFF. The DNA for the CDR3 is TGTGCCAGCACCCCCGGGAATGAGCAGTTCTTC.

The chain joins TRBV9 to TRBJ2-7; no clear D. The germline CDR1 and CDR2 sequences are SGDLS and YYNGEE. V dropped 0 bases and J dropped 2 bases, with 9 bases sitting between them. The CDR3 is 14 residues long. This chain's CDR3 is CASSVGDGTYEQYF. The DNA for the CDR3 is TGTGCCAGCAGCGTAGGAGACGGAACCTACGAGCAGTACTTC.

This clonotype was seen at least ten times. One end of the junction does not line up with germline, which may come from a read error. The rearrangement joins TRBV5-1 to TRBJ1-2; TRBD1 matches 7 bases. Germline CDR1 and CDR2: SGHRS and YFSETQ. The CDR3 runs 14 residues. CDR3 protein: CASSPGQANYGYTF. The DNA of the CDR3 is TGTGCCAGCAGCCCCGGACAGGCTAACTATGGCTACACCTTC.

In this sample, this clonotype turned up many times. The chain has TRBV28 and TRBJ1-1; possible D gene TRBD1, 5 bases. The CDR3 runs 15 residues. Trimming took 2 bases from V and 5 from J, leaving 15 bases between them. Germline-derived CDR1 and CDR2 are MDHEN and SYDVKM. The DNA of the CDR3 is TGTGCCAGCAGTTTAGCAGGGCAGTGGCCGACTGAAGCTTTCTTT. It yields the protein CASSLAGQWPTEAFF.

A note on this clonotype: A read error may be the cause here, since a much bigger clone is one base away. This chain uses TRBV27 with TRBJ1-2; D is unresolved. The V end was cut by 1 base, the J end by 4 bases, with 10 bases between. The germline CDR1 and CDR2 sequences are MNHEY and SMNVEV (reference sequence). The CDR3 is made up of 14 amino acids. The CDR3, as DNA: TGTGCCAGCAGTTTATGGGCAGCGCCCTATGGCTACACCTTC. Amino acid sequence: CASSLWAAPYGYTF.

This clonotype came up a few times. V is TRBV5-5 and J is TRBJ2-1; TRBD1 matches at 7 bases. This CDR3 comprises 15 residues. J gave up 10 bases and V 0 bases, and 10 bases lay outside the gene matches. CDR1 and CDR2 from the germline V gene are SGHKS and YYEKEE (reference sequence). CDR3 in DNA: TGTGCCAGCAGCTTGGGGCCAGCTACAGGGGTCGAGCAGTTCTTC. Translating it yields CASSLGPATGVEQFF.

This clonotype was seen many times. The chain is built from TRBV5-1 and TRBJ2-7, with TRBD1 matching over 9 bases. The V and J ends lost 1 base and 3 bases, in that order; junction bases with no gene match: 8. The CDR3 totals 16 residues. Germline V gene lookup returns CDR1 SGHRS and CDR2 YFSETQ. Written as DNA, the CDR3 is TGCGCCAGCAGCTTGTCCCCGGGACAGGGAGTCTACGAGCAGTACTTC. It specifies CASSLSPGQGVYEQYF.

The table lists this clonotype with many counts. The rearrangement uses TRBV27 and TRBJ2-1; no clear D. CDR1 and CDR2 (germline): MNHEY, SMNVEV (reference sequence). Trimming cost V 7 bases and J 5 bases, with 9 bases left between them. The CDR3 length is 12 residues. The CDR3 spells CASTERNNEQFF. CDR3 bases: TGTGCCAGCACCGAGCGAAACAATGAGCAGTTCTTC.

This clonotype was seen at least ten times. The gene calls are TRBV28 and TRBJ2-2; D is possibly TRBD1 (5 bases). Germline assignment: CDR1 MDHEN and CDR2 SYDVKM. This CDR3 spans 14 amino acids. Trimming removed 2 bases at V and 8 bases at J, with 12 bases between. CDR3 loop: CASSLGPGRGELFF. DNA for the CDR3: TGTGCCAGCAGTTTAGGTCCAGGGCGGGGGGAGCTGTTTTTT.

There are many counts of this clonotype. V and J are TRBV2 and TRBJ1-4; D might be TRBD1 (5 bases). The germline V gene encodes CDR1 SNHLY and CDR2 FYNNEI. V was cut by 8 bases and J by 0 bases, with 10 bases left in between. The CDR3 has 14 amino acids. CDR3 amino acids: CASRGGATNEKLFF. DNA for the CDR3: TGTGCCAGCCGTGGGGGTGCAACTAATGAAAAACTGTTTTTT.